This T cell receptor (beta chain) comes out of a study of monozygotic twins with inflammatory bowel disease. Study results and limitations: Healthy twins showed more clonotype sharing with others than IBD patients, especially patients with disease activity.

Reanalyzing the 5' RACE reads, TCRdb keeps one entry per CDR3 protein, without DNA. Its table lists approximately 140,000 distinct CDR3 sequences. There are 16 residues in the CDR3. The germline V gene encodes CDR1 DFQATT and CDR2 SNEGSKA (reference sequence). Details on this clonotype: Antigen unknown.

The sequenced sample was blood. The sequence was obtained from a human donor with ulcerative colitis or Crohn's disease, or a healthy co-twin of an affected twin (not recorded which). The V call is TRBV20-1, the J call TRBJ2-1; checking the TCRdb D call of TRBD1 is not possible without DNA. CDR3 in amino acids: CSARIGQGAAYNEQFF.